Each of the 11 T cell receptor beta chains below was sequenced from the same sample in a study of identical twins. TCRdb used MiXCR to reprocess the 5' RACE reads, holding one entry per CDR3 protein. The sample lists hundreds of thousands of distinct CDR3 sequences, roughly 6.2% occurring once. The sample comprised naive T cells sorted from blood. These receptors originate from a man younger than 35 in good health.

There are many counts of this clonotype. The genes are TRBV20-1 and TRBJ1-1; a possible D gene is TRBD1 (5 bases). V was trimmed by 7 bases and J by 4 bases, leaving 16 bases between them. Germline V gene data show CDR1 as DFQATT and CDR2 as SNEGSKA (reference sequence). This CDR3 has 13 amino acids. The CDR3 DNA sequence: TGCAGTGGTTCCGGGACTAAGGTCACTGAAGCTTTCTTT. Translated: CSGSGTKVTEAFF.

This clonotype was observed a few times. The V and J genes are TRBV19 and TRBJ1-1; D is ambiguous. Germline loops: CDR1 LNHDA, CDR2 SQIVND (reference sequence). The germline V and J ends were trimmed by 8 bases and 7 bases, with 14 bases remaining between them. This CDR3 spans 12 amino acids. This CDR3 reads CASGEGQLEAFF. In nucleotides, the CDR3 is TGTGCCAGTGGGGAGGGTCAGCTTGAAGCTTTCTTT.

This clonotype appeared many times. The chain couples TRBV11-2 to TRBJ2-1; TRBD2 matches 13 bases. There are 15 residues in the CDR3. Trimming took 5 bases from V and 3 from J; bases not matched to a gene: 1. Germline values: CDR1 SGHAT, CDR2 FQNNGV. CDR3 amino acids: CASSRLAGGYNEQFF. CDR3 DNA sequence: TGTGCCAGCAGCCGACTAGCGGGAGGCTACAATGAGCAGTTCTTC.

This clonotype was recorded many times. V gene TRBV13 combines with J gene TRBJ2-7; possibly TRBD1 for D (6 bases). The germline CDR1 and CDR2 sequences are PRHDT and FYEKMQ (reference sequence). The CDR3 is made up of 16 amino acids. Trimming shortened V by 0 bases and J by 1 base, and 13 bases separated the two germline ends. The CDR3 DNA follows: TGTGCCAGCAGCTTAGGTGGACAGACACTATCCTACGAGCAGTACTTC. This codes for CASSLGGQTLSYEQYF.

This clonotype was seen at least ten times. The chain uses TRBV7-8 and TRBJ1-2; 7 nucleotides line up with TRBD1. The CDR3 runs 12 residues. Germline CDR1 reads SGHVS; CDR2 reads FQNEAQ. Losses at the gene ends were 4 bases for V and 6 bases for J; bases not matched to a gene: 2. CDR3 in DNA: TGTGCCAGCAGCTACAGGGGAGATGGCTACACCTTC. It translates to CASSYRGDGYTF.

The CDR3 loop reads CASKHRGRANTEAFF. The DNA of the CDR3 is TGTGCCAGTAAACACAGGGGCAGGGCGAACACTGAAGCTTTCTTT. The chain carries TRBV12-3 or TRBV12-4 and TRBJ1-1, with TRBD1 identical over 7 bases. The ends lost 9 bases at V and 1 base at J; junction bases unmatched: 11. This CDR3 has 15 amino acids.

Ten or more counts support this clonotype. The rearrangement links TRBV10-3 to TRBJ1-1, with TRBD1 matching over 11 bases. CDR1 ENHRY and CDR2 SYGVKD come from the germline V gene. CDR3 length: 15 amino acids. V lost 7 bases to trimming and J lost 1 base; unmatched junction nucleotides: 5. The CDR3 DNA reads TGTGCCATCACCACCGGGACAGGGGGGAACACTGAAGCTTTCTTT. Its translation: CAITTGTGGNTEAFF.

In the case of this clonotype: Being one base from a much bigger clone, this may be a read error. CDR3: CASSSNRDRAGETQCF. The CDR3 DNA reads as TGTGCCAGCAGTTCTAACCGGGACAGGGCGGGTGAGACCCAGTGCTTC. The chain links TRBV28 to TRBJ2-5; TRBD1 matches at 9 bases. The CDR3 contains 16 residues. The V gene's germline CDR1 is MDHEN and CDR2 SYDVKM.

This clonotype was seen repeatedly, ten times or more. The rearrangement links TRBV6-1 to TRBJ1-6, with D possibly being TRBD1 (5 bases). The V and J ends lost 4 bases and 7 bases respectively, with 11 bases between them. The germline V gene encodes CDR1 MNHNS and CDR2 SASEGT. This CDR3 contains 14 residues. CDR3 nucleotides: TGTGCCAGCAGTGTCCAGGGAGGAAATTCACCCCTCCACTTT. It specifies CASSVQGGNSPLHF.

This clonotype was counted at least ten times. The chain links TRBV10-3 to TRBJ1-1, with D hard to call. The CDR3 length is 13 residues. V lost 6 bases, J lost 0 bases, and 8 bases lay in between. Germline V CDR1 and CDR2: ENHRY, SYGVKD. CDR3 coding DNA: TGTGCCATCAGCGAGACCATGAACACTGAAGCTTTCTTT. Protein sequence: CAISETMNTEAFF.

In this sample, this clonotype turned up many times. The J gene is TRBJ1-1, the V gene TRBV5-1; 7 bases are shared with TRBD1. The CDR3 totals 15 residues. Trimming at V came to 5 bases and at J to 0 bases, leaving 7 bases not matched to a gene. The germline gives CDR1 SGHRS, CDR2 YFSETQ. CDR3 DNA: TGCGCCAGCAGTCTTGGGACAGATCTGAACACTGAAGCTTTCTTT. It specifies CASSLGTDLNTEAFF.